Following are 9 T cell receptor beta chains from one sample sequenced in a study of Graves' ophthalmopathy and Graves' hyperthyroidism. The TCR beta CDR3 regions underwent amplification from RNA transcripts. HTBI primers were used in a first-round RT-PCR, which preceded a second-round multiplex PCR. TCRdb ran MiXCR on the multiplex PCR reads and lists one entry per CDR3 protein. The sample holds around 40,000 distinct CDR3 sequences, 40% to 65% seen once. Input material: peripheral blood. These receptors all come from an adult man with Graves' ophthalmopathy.

J is TRBJ2-3 and V is TRBV19; D not certain. The V gene lost 6 bases and the J gene lost 3 bases, with 10 bases spanning the gap. The CDR3 length is 13 residues. Germline CDR1 LNHDA, CDR2 SQIVND (reference sequence). In DNA form, the CDR3 reads TGTGCCAGTAGGAGCCTGGGGACAGATACGCAGTATTTT. Its translation is CASRSLGTDTQYF. Variable domain in full (rest from reference TRBV19 and TRBJ2-3): DGGITQSPKYLFRKEGQNVTLSCEQNLNHDAMYWYRQDPGQGLRLIYYSQIVNDFQKGDIAEGYSVSREKKESFPLTVTSAQKNPTAFYLCASRSLGTDTQYFGPGTRLTVL.

This clonotype was observed many times. The chain links TRBV27 to TRBJ2-7; D may be TRBD2 (5 bases). The V end lost 7 bases, the J end lost 9 bases, and 16 bases lay between the germline ends. Germline CDR1 and CDR2: MNHEY and SMNVEV (reference sequence). The CDR3 contains 12 residues. CDR3 bases: TGTGCCAGCACCACCCGGGGTGGGGTGCAGTACTTC. This sequence encodes CASTTRGGVQYF.

This chain uses TRBV7-2 with TRBJ1-2; TRBD1 matches at 7 bases. Germline V CDR1 and CDR2: SGHTA, FQGNSA. Trimming removed 5 bases from V and 2 bases from J; junction bases left unmatched: 11. The CDR3 contains 16 residues. CDR3 protein: CASSPVDRVSNYGYTF. CDR3 nucleotides: TGTGCCAGCAGCCCCGTAGACAGGGTTTCCAACTATGGCTACACCTTC.

There are many counts of this clonotype. Given a much more abundant clone one base away, this may be a read error. The chain joins TRBV2 to TRBJ2-5, with 8 bases aligning to TRBD2. Germline V lookup: CDR1 SNHLY, CDR2 FYNNEI. The CDR3 has 15 amino acids. CDR3 sequence reads: CAGSRNLAGMETQYF. CDR3 nucleotide sequence: TGTGCCGGCAGCAGAAATTTAGCGGGAATGGAGACCCAGTACTTC.

This clonotype was counted ten times or more. The chain joins TRBV5-1 to TRBJ1-3, with D maybe TRBD1 (6 bases). Germline CDR1 reads SGHRS; CDR2 reads YFSETQ. The CDR3 has 15 residues. The V end lost 4 bases, the J end lost 1 base, and 12 bases lay between the germline ends. CDR3 loop: CASSPGGGSGNTIYF. In DNA, the CDR3 is TGCGCCAGCAGCCCAGGAGGGGGATCTGGAAACACCATATATTTT.

This clonotype was seen ten or more times. The chain combines TRBV5-1 with TRBJ2-7; 10 positions match TRBD2. The V segment lost 0 bases and the J segment 1 base; nucleotides outside the gene matches: 13. CDR3 length equals 19 residues. CDR1 and CDR2 from the germline V gene are SGHRS and YFSETQ. DNA for the CDR3: TGCGCCAGCAGCTTGGCCCTAGCGGGAGCTTCAGTCACGTCCTACGAGCAGTACTTC. Encoded protein: CASSLALAGASVTSYEQYF.

This clonotype showed up many times. The chain joins TRBV12-3 or TRBV12-4 to TRBJ1-2, with TRBD1 matching over 10 bases. CDR3 length: 15 amino acids. The ends lost 4 bases at V and 2 bases at J; junction bases unmatched: 4. Here the CDR3 reads CASSSPGQGNYGYTF. The CDR3 DNA is TGTGCCAGCAGTTCCCCGGGACAGGGGAACTATGGCTACACCTTC.

The chain couples TRBV20-1 to TRBJ2-1; 12 nucleotides agree with TRBD2. The CDR3 loop spans 14 amino acids. Germline CDR1 DFQATT, CDR2 SNEGSKA (reference sequence). After removal of 8 bases from V and 7 bases from J, the junction contained 9 bases not matched to a gene. DNA for the CDR3: TGCAGTCCCTTTTCTAGCGGGGGGGAGAATGAGCAGTTCTTC. This sequence encodes CSPFSSGGENEQFF.

This clonotype has just a few counts. The chain couples TRBV25-1 to TRBJ1-1; a weak D match, TRBD1 (6 bases). The germline V and J ends were trimmed by 2 bases and 5 bases, with 9 bases remaining between them. CDR1 is MGHDK and CDR2 is SYGVNS in the germline V gene. The CDR3 contains 13 residues. The CDR3 bases are TGTGCCAGCAGTGAAGAGGGGGAGACTGAAGCTTTCTTT. As protein: CASSEEGETEAFF. Filled out from reference TRBV25-1 and TRBJ1-1, the complete variable domain reads EADIYQTPRYLVIGTGKKITLECSQTMGHDKMYWYQQDPGMELHLIHYSYGVNSTEKGDLSSESTVSRIRTEHFPLTLESARPSHTSQYLCASSEEGETEAFFGQGTRLTVV.